The source of this T cell receptor beta chain is a study of blood T cell repertoires in COVID-19. V shed 6 bases and J 1 base; nucleotides not matched to a gene: 2. The CDR3 covers 13 residues. CDR1 MNHEY and CDR2 SVGAGI come from the germline V gene. Some clones are missing from TCRdb's copy, which holds only in-frame ones; the method was immunoSEQ multiplex PCR. The table shows approximately 270,000 clones, with approximately 85% occurring only once. Input material: PBMCs or T cells enriched from blood (not recorded which). This clonotype was sampled from a woman under 40 who had recovered from COVID-19. The J gene is TRBJ1-2, the V gene TRBV6-5; 7 positions agree with TRBD1. The CDR3 sequence: CASSPGGNYGYTF. The CDR3 bases are TGTGCCAGCAGCCCAGGGGGTAACTATGGCTACACCTTC.